A selection of T cell receptor beta chains follows, all from one sample in a study of shared clonotypes between healthy human individuals. Sequencing was performed with immunoSEQ multiplex PCR; in TCRdb, only in-frame clones are kept and a portion is missing. The data contain approximately 2.5 million clones, 93% of them singletons. The material sequenced was naive CD4+ T cells from PBMCs. These receptor sequences come from a man aged 18 to 35 in good health. Some clones in this sample may be carry-over from other donors' samples. Each CDR3 is given with its conserved first and last residue. A D gene is named only where the DNA matches it firmly. Clone size is not always given. Where it is, it says once, few, many or a class for expanded clones.

clone_size	d_call	v_call	j_call	cdr3_aa	cdr3_nt
-	-	TRBV20-1	TRBJ1-2	CSARGEISYTF	TGCAGTGCTAGGGGAGAGATTAGCTACACCTTC
-	-	TRBV2	TRBJ2-5	CASSEDVGQETQYF	TGTGCCAGCAGTGAAGATGTCGGGCAAGAGACCCAGTACTTC
-	-	TRBV4-3	TRBJ2-1	CASSQELGTRSNEQFF	TGCGCCAGCAGCCAAGAGTTGGGGACTCGCTCCAATGAGCAGTTCTTC
-	TRBD1	TRBV28	TRBJ1-2	CASSTGVNYGYTF	TGTGCCAGCAGTACAGGGGTCAACTATGGCTACACCTTC
-	TRBD2	TRBV5-1	TRBJ2-3	CASSLRTSGSDTQYF	TGCGCCAGCAGCTTACGGACTAGCGGCTCAGATACGCAGTATTTT
-	TRBD1	TRBV5-1	TRBJ1-3	CASSLMTGMGSGNTIYF	TGCGCCAGCAGCTTGATGACAGGGATGGGCTCTGGAAACACCATATATTTT
once	TRBD2	TRBV7-9	TRBJ2-7	CASSLGVRREGLTHYEQYF	TGTGCCAGCAGCTTAGGGGTGCGTCGGGAGGGCTTAACACACTACGAGCAGTACTTC
-	-	TRBV29-1	TRBJ2-5	CSVDPLGETQYF	TGCAGCGTTGACCCACTCGGAGAGACCCAGTACTTC
-	-	TRBV13	TRBJ2-3	CASSTYESDTQYF	TGTGCCAGTAGTACTTACGAGTCAGATACGCAGTATTTT
-	TRBD1	TRBV5-1	TRBJ2-5	CASSPITGQGGETQYF	TGCGCCAGCAGCCCGATCACTGGACAGGGCGGAGAGACCCAGTACTTC
-	-	TRBV28	TRBJ2-1	CASSLRGPNEQFF	TGTGCCAGCAGTCTCCGGGGACCCAATGAGCAGTTCTTC
-	TRBD2	TRBV7-2	TRBJ2-7	CASRSTSEWTEQYF	TGTGCCAGCAGGTCGACTAGCGAGTGGACGGAGCAGTACTTC
-	TRBD2	TRBV14	TRBJ2-2	CASSQHSGRFPGELFF	TGTGCCAGCAGCCAACATAGCGGGAGGTTCCCCGGGGAGCTGTTTTTT
-	-	TRBV25-1	TRBJ2-3	CASSWQNTDTQYF	TGTGCCAGCAGCTGGCAGAACACAGATACGCAGTATTTT
-	TRBD1	TRBV4-3	TRBJ1-3	CASSQPGTGRPGNTIYF	TGCGCCAGCAGCCAGCCCGGGACAGGGAGGCCAGGAAACACCATATATTTT
-	TRBD1	TRBV11-2	TRBJ1-2	CASRQTGTGVYGYTF	TGTGCCAGCAGACAGACCGGGACAGGGGTTTATGGCTACACCTTC
-	-	TRBV28	TRBJ1-2	CASSLGVQNYGYTF	TGTGCCAGCAGCCTCGGGGTTCAAAACTATGGCTACACCTTC
-	-	TRBV5-1	TRBJ2-7	CASSLTGRLLYEQYF	TGCGCCAGCAGCTTGACGGGGCGCCTCCTCTACGAGCAGTACTTC
once	TRBD1	TRBV11-2	TRBJ2-6	CASSLIFRTGGAGANVLTF	TGTGCCAGCAGCTTGATCTTTAGGACAGGGGGCGCTGGGGCCAACGTCCTGACTTTC
-	-	TRBV6-1	TRBJ1-2	CAAGKIYGYTF	TGTGCCGCCGGGAAAATCTATGGCTACACCTTC
-	-	TRBV12-5	TRBJ1-2	CASGRSGPNGYTF	TGTGCTAGTGGCCGATCGGGACCCAATGGCTACACCTTC
-	-	TRBV5-6	TRBJ2-2	CASSPDYSGELFF	TGTGCCAGCAGCCCCGACTATTCCGGGGAGCTGTTTTTT
few	-	TRBV28	TRBJ1-3	CASSLGNLGGPTF	TGTGCCAGCAGTTTAGGCAACCTCGGGGGACCGACTTTT
-	TRBD2	TRBV5-1	TRBJ2-2	CASSPPGTSGSTGELFF	TGCGCCAGCAGCCCCCCCGGGACTAGCGGGAGTACCGGGGAGCTGTTTTTT
-	-	TRBV4-3	TRBJ1-1	CASSPPLPGGESDTEAFF	TGCGCCAGCAGTCCTCCCCTTCCCGGGGGCGAGAGTGACACTGAAGCTTTCTTT
-	-	TRBV30	TRBJ1-1	CAWAEGPGRNTEAFF	TGTGCCTGGGCGGAGGGCCCCGGCAGGAACACTGAAGCTTTCTTT
once	TRBD2	TRBV28	TRBJ2-7	CASSYASGRGSYEQYF	TGTGCCAGCAGTTACGCTAGCGGGAGGGGTTCCTACGAGCAGTACTTC
-	TRBD1	TRBV19	TRBJ1-5	CASRSTGGYSNQPQHF	TGTGCCAGCCGTTCGACAGGGGGGTATAGCAATCAGCCCCAGCATTTT
-	-	TRBV19	TRBJ2-3	CASSTSGSTDTQYF	TGTGCCAGTAGTACGAGCGGGAGCACAGATACGCAGTATTTT
-	-	TRBV5-8	TRBJ2-7	CASSQERYYEQYF	TGTGCCAGCAGCCAGGAACGGTACTACGAGCAGTACTTC
-	TRBD1	TRBV5-1	TRBJ1-3	CASSEGQGNTIYF	TGCGCCAGCAGCGAAGGACAGGGGAACACCATATATTTT
once	-	TRBV5-1	TRBJ2-2	CASSEGSAWNTGELFF	TGCGCCAGCAGTGAAGGCTCGGCGTGGAACACCGGGGAGCTGTTTTTT
-	-	TRBV11-2	TRBJ1-5	CASSLSVVQPQHF	TGTGCCAGCAGCTTAAGCGTAGTCCAGCCCCAGCATTTT
-	-	TRBV6-5	TRBJ1-3	CASSYGWSAGNTIYF	TGTGCCAGCAGTTACGGTTGGTCGGCCGGAAACACCATATATTTT
-	-	TRBV6-1	TRBJ1-4	CASSEAGGQTVGGEKLFF	TGTGCCAGCAGTGAAGCAGGGGGGCAGACGGTCGGAGGTGAAAAACTGTTTTTT
-	-	TRBV30	TRBJ1-2	CAWSVPGFDYGYTF	TGTGCCTGGAGTGTACCGGGTTTCGACTATGGCTACACCTTC
-	-	TRBV6-1	TRBJ1-3	CASSEYTIYF	TGTGCCAGCAGTGAATACACCATATATTTT
-	-	TRBV9	TRBJ1-1	CASSVGPPSQMNTEAFF	TGTGCCAGCAGCGTAGGTCCGCCCAGTCAGATGAACACTGAAGCTTTCTTT
once	-	TRBV5-5	TRBJ2-1	CASSFGEYEQFF	TGTGCCAGCAGCTTTGGGGAGTATGAGCAGTTCTTC
-	-	TRBV7-3	TRBJ2-5	CASSPRGGKETQYF	TGTGCCAGCAGCCCGAGGGGCGGTAAAGAGACCCAGTACTTC
-	-	TRBV15	TRBJ2-7	CATSPLAGGYEQYF	TGTGCCACCAGCCCCCTCGCCGGGGGATACGAGCAGTACTTC
-	TRBD1	TRBV10-3	TRBJ2-1	CAISYGTGRYEQFF	TGTGCCATCAGCTACGGGACAGGGCGGTATGAGCAGTTCTTC
-	TRBD1	TRBV4-3	TRBJ1-2	CASSGQGKDGGYTF	TGCGCCAGCAGCGGACAGGGAAAGGATGGCGGCTACACCTTC
-	-	TRBV29-1	TRBJ1-1	CSVEGRVSNTEAFF	TGCAGCGTTGAAGGCAGGGTCTCGAACACTGAAGCTTTCTTT
-	-	TRBV28	TRBJ1-2	CASSLIGYGYTF	TGTGCCAGCAGTTTAATAGGCTATGGCTACACCTTC
-	-	TRBV28	TRBJ1-2	CASSLRVQGYGYTF	TGTGCCAGCAGTTTACGGGTCCAGGGCTATGGCTACACCTTC
-	TRBD1	TRBV5-5	TRBJ1-5	CASSLVSGGDQPQHF	TGTGCCAGCAGCTTGGTGTCAGGGGGTGATCAGCCCCAGCATTTT
-	-	TRBV30	TRBJ2-7	CAWSGRDEQYF	TGTGCCTGGAGTGGCAGGGACGAGCAGTACTTC
-	-	TRBV4-2	TRBJ2-1	CASSQDKNSYNEQFF	TGTGCCAGCAGCCAAGACAAGAACTCCTACAATGAGCAGTTCTTC
few	-	TRBV6-6	TRBJ2-7	CASSPSYEQYF	TGTGCCAGCAGTCCCTCCTACGAGCAGTACTTC
-	-	TRBV29-1	TRBJ2-7	CSVMGSGRVAYEQYF	TGCAGCGTGATGGGCTCGGGCAGGGTAGCCTACGAGCAGTACTTC
-	TRBD1	TRBV28	TRBJ1-2	CASSLETGGAYGYTF	TGTGCCAGCAGTTTAGAGACAGGGGGCGCCTATGGCTACACCTTC
-	-	TRBV7-2	TRBJ2-3	CASSLENRPSTDTQYF	TGTGCCAGCAGCTTGGAAAACAGGCCCAGCACAGATACGCAGTATTTT